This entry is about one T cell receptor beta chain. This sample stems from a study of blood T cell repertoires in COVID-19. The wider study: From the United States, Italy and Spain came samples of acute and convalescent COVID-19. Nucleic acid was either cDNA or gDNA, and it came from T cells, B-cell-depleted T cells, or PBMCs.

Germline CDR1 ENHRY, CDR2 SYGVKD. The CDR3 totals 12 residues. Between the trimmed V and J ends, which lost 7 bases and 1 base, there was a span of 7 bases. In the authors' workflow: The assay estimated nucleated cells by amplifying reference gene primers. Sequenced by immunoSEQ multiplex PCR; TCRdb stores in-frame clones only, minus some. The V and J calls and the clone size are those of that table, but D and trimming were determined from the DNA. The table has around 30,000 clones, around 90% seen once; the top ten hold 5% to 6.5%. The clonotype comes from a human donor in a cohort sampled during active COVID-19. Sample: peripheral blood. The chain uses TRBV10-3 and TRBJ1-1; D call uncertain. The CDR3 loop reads CAITSQNTEAFF. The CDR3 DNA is TGTGCCATCACCTCACAGAACACTGAAGCTTTCTTT.